This TCR beta chain was identified in a study of cytomegalovirus exposure and HLA in healthy donors. There were likely unrecorded immune exposures, though donors were nominally healthy when sampled. Use of 60 Vbeta and 13 Jbeta primers characterized the PCR. Method: immunoSEQ multiplex PCR; TCRdb's copy keeps in-frame clones and lacks some. The sample has 120,000 or so clones, roughly four fifths seen once. Germline assignment: CDR1 SQVTM and CDR2 ANQGSEA. This CDR3 contains 12 residues. V shed 6 bases and J shed 6 bases, with 12 bases lying between them. The source is a male donor in good health and CMV-seropositive. Sequenced: PBMCs. The gene calls are TRBV29-1 and TRBJ2-1; the D gene is possibly TRBD1 (5 bases). Written as DNA, the CDR3 is TGCAGCGTCGCGCGAGACAGCAATGAGCAGTTCTTC. Translation gives CSVARDSNEQFF.